These 17 T cell receptor beta chains originate from one sample sequenced in a study of cytomegalovirus exposure and HLA in healthy donors. A multiplex PCR was run with 60 Vbeta primers and 13 Jbeta primers. The assay was immunoSEQ multiplex PCR, and TCRdb's table has in-frame clones only and misses some. Its table lists over 60,000 clones. The source material was PBMCs. Source of these receptors: a female donor in good health and CMV-seropositive.

As regards this clone: In the same sample, other DNA sequences code for this CDR3. The gene calls are TRBV4-3 and TRBJ2-5, with D uncertain. V lost 0 bases and J lost 2, with 4 bases in between. This CDR3 is 13 amino acids long. Germline V CDR1 and CDR2: LGHNA, YSLEER. This CDR3 reads CASSQDRQETQYF. In DNA, the CDR3 is TGCGCCAGCAGCCAAGACAGGCAAGAGACCCAGTACTTC.

J is TRBJ2-7 and V is TRBV7-9; 7 positions agree with TRBD1. This CDR3 contains 14 residues. After removal of 4 bases from V and 0 bases from J, the junction contained 3 bases not matched to a gene. Germline V gives CDR1 SEHNR, CDR2 FQNEAQ (reference sequence). The CDR3 is CASSSGQSSYEQYF. CDR3 DNA sequence: TGTGCCAGCAGCTCGGGACAGTCCTCCTACGAGCAGTACTTC.

The V and J genes are TRBV28 and TRBJ1-2, with D possibly being TRBD1 (5 bases). From germline, CDR1 is MDHEN and CDR2 SYDVKM. V was clipped by 2 bases and J by 5 bases, with 9 bases between them. This CDR3 has 13 residues. The CDR3 region has the DNA TGTGCCAGCAGTTTAATGGGGCCATATGGCTACACCTTC. Protein sequence: CASSLMGPYGYTF.

This sequence joins TRBV5-4 and TRBJ2-5; a possible D gene is TRBD2 (6 bases). CDR1 SGHNT and CDR2 YYREEE come from the germline V gene (reference sequence). V was clipped by 3 bases and J by 1 base, with 10 bases between them. The length of the CDR3 is 14 residues. CDR3: CASSWGTGQETQYF. In DNA form, the CDR3 reads TGTGCCAGCAGCTGGGGGACTGGCCAAGAGACCCAGTACTTC.

The chain is built from TRBV27 and TRBJ2-6, with 10 bases fitting TRBD1. CDR3 length: 18 residues. In germline, CDR1 is MNHEY, CDR2 SMNVEV (reference sequence). The V segment lost 5 bases and the J segment 3 bases; nucleotides outside the gene matches: 10. The CDR3 DNA reads TGTGCCAGCAGTGCAATACTGGGACAGGGGAGTGGGGCCAACGTCCTGACTTTC. Residues: CASSAILGQGSGANVLTF.

The chain couples TRBV30 to TRBJ2-5; 7 bases fit TRBD1. TRBJ2-7 explains the end of the DNA better; the J call may be wrong. Germline V lookup: CDR1 GTSNPN, CDR2 SVGIG (reference sequence). The CDR3 has 13 residues. The CDR3 region is CAWSSGGTYEQYF. The DNA for the CDR3 is TGTGCCTGGAGTTCAGGGGGAACCTACGAGCAGTACTTC.

This chain uses TRBV5-1 with TRBJ2-1; 8 bases align to TRBD1. Losses at the gene ends were 5 bases for V and 0 bases for J; bases not matched to a gene: 13. The CDR3 has 18 amino acids. Germline CDR1 is SGHRS and CDR2 is YFSETQ. CDR3 nucleotide sequence: TGCGCCAGCAGGCTACGGGACAGGCCCTTGAGCTCCTACAATGAGCAGTTCTTC. It encodes CASRLRDRPLSSYNEQFF.

The V and J genes are TRBV15 and TRBJ1-1; 10 nucleotides align to TRBD1. J was trimmed by 4 bases and V by 3 bases; bases with no gene match: 5. The CDR3 length is 15 residues. The germline V gene has CDR1 LNHNV and CDR2 YYDKDF (reference sequence). The CDR3 DNA reads as TGTGCCACCAGCAGTCGACAGGGGGCTGGCACTGAAGCTTTCTTT. Encoded protein: CATSSRQGAGTEAFF.

The chain couples TRBV12-5 to TRBJ1-2, with 7 bases that match TRBD1. Looked up from germline, CDR1 is LGHNT and CDR2 is FRNRAP. J was trimmed by 5 bases and V by 0 bases; bases with no gene match: 9. The CDR3 consists of 16 residues. CDR3 amino acids: CASGLVPDRTGYGYTF. The CDR3 DNA is TGTGCTAGTGGTTTGGTACCCGATCGGACAGGTTATGGCTACACCTTC. Complete variable domain (other parts from reference TRBV12-5 and TRBJ1-2): DARVTQTPRHKVTEMGQEVTMRCQPILGHNTVFWYRQTMMQGLELLAYFRNRAPLDDSGMPKDRFSAEMPDATLATLKIQPSEPRDSAVYFCASGLVPDRTGYGYTFGSGTRLTVV.

V is TRBV28 and J is TRBJ2-5; maybe TRBD2 (6 bases). This CDR3 comprises 15 residues. Between the trimmed V and J ends, which lost 5 bases and 5 bases, there was a span of 18 bases. Germline-derived CDR1 and CDR2 are MDHEN and SYDVKM. The CDR3 DNA is TGTGCCAGCAGTATAGGACGGGGGAGCATGGAGACCCAGTACTTC. It specifies CASSIGRGSMETQYF.

The chain employs TRBV7-3 and TRBJ2-5; D remains ambiguous. V was trimmed by 1 base and J by 5 bases, leaving 8 bases between them. CDR3 length: 13 residues. The V gene's germline CDR1 is SGHTA and CDR2 FQGTGA. CDR3 loop: CASSLSEAETQYF. CDR3 DNA sequence: TGTGCCAGCAGCTTAAGTGAGGCCGAGACCCAGTACTTC.

A note on this clone: One end of the junction does not line up with germline, which may come from a read error. Other DNA sequences in the same sample also yield this CDR3. The chain is built from TRBV28 and TRBJ1-2; 9 bases agree with TRBD1. The CDR3 runs to 16 residues. Germline CDR1 reads MDHEN; CDR2 reads SYDVKM. The CDR3 loop is CASSGTGLNENYGYTF. The CDR3 nucleotides are TGTGCCAGCTCCGGGACAGGGCTAAACGAGAACTATGGCTACACTTTC.

The chain uses TRBV10-1 and TRBJ1-5; 7 bases align to TRBD1. V lost 10 bases, J lost 5 bases, and 8 bases stayed unmatched. The CDR3 covers 13 residues. Germline-derived CDR1 and CDR2 are WNHNN and SYGVQD (reference sequence). The DNA for the CDR3 is TGCGCCATGCCGGTAGACAGGGATCAGCCCCAGCATTTT. Its protein product is CAMPVDRDQPQHF.

V and J are TRBV7-9 and TRBJ2-1, with 8 bases lining up with TRBD1. Trimming cost V 4 bases and J 9 bases; bases outside gene matches: 8. Germline values: CDR1 SEHNR, CDR2 FQNEAQ (reference sequence). This CDR3 has 14 amino acids. The DNA of the CDR3 is TGTGCCAGCAGCTCGGACAGGGAGGTGGTTGAGCAGTTCTTC. Protein sequence: CASSSDREVVEQFF.

The chain combines TRBV30 with TRBJ1-4; possible D gene TRBD1, 6 bases. The CDR3 is 12 residues long. V was pared by 6 bases and J by 13 bases, with 18 bases between. Per germline, CDR1 GTSNPN and CDR2 SVGIG (reference sequence). In DNA form, the CDR3 reads TGTGCCTGCAATAACAGGGAGCTAGGACTGTTTTTT. Translation: CACNNRELGLFF.

V and J are TRBV7-2 and TRBJ1-2; D is possibly TRBD1 (6 bases). The length of the CDR3 is 14 residues. The ends were cut back, 5 bases at V and 0 bases at J, with 10 bases in the middle. The germline V gene encodes CDR1 SGHTA and CDR2 FQGNSA. The CDR3 loop is CASSAGQSNYGYTF. The DNA for the CDR3 is TGTGCCAGCAGCGCAGGACAGTCTAACTATGGCTACACCTTC.

The chain combines TRBV14 with TRBJ2-5, with a possible D match to TRBD1 (6 bases). The CDR3 has 14 residues. Trimming took off 1 base at V and 5 bases at J, with 11 bases between the two ends. The germline V gene has CDR1 SGHDN and CDR2 FVKESK. The CDR3: CASSQAGASETQYF. CDR3 DNA: TGTGCCAGCAGCCAAGCAGGGGCTTCGGAGACCCAGTACTTC. The variable domain in full, completed from reference TRBV14 and TRBJ2-5, reads EAGVTQFPSHSVIEKGQTVTLRCDPISGHDNLYWYRRVMGKEIKFLLHFVKESKQDESGMPNNRFLAERTGGTYSTLKVQPAELEDSGVYFCASSQAGASETQYFGPGTRLLVL.